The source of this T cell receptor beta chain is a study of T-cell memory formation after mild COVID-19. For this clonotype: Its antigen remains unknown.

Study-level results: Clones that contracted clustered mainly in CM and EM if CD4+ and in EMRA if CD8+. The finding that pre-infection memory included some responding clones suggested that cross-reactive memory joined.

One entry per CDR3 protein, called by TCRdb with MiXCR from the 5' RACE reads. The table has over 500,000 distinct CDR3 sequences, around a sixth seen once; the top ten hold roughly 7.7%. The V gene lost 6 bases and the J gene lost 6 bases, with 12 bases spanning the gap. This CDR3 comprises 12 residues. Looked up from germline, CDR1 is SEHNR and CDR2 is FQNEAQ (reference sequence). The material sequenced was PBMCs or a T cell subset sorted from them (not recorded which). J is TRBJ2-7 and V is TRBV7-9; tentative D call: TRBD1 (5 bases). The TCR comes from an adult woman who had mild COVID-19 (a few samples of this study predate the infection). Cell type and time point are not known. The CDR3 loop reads CASRSLGAEQYF. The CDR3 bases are TGTGCCAGCAGGTCTCTAGGGGCCGAGCAGTACTTC.